The 31 T cell receptor beta chains in this list originate from one sample, sequenced in a study of cytomegalovirus exposure and HLA in healthy donors. The PCR had 60 Vbeta and 13 Jbeta primers. TCRdb's table, derived via immunoSEQ multiplex PCR, lists solely in-frame clones and lacks some. The data hold over 150,000 clones, with around 80% observed a single time. Sequences were obtained from PBMCs. The receptor source for this set is a male donor in good health and CMV-seropositive.

The CDR3 DNA follows: TGTGCCAGCAGTTCGATGGGACAGGGGGTGTATGGCTACACCTTC. It codes for CASSSMGQGVYGYTF. The V call is TRBV27, the J call TRBJ1-2; the match to TRBD1 covers 11 bases. Germline V gene sequence: CDR1 MNHEY, CDR2 SMNVEV (reference sequence). CDR3 length: 15 residues. V gave up 4 bases and J gave up 5 bases; unmatched junction bases: 6.

V gene TRBV5-8 combines with J gene TRBJ1-2, with 9 bases fitting TRBD1. With V trimmed by 4 bases and J by 5 bases, 9 bases remained unmatched. The germline gives CDR1 SGHTS, CDR2 YDEGEE. The CDR3 runs to 15 residues. The CDR3 DNA reads as TGTGCCAGCAGCCACAGGGGGCGCGGATTGTATGGCTACACCTTC. Amino acids: CASSHRGRGLYGYTF. The full variable domain, in which reference TRBV5-8 and TRBJ1-2 provide the parts outside the CDR3, is EAGVTQSPTHLIKTRGQQATLRCSPISGHTSVYWYQQALGLGLQFLLWYDEGEERNRGNFPPRFSGRQFPNYSSELNVNALELEDSALYLCASSHRGRGLYGYTFGSGTRLTVV.

V gene TRBV6-5 combines with J gene TRBJ1-2, with 9 bases identical to TRBD1. The V and J ends lost 6 bases and 6 bases, in that order; junction bases with no gene match: 5. This CDR3 contains 13 residues. Germline CDR1 reads MNHEY; CDR2 reads SVGAGI. DNA for the CDR3: TGTGCCAGCAGCCAACGACAGGGGGATGGCTACACCTTC. Translation: CASSQRQGDGYTF.

This clone was counted once. The gene calls are TRBV9 and TRBJ2-5; weak D call: TRBD1 (5 bases). The J call may be mistaken, given a closer DNA end match to TRBJ2-7. The CDR3 extends over 15 amino acids. Germline values: CDR1 SGDLS, CDR2 YYNGEE. CDR3 nucleotide sequence: TGTGCCAGCAGCGTAGGTACAGGCTTCTCCTACGAGCAGTACTTC. It encodes CASSVGTGFSYEQYF.

The chain employs TRBV7-2 and TRBJ1-1; TRBD1 might be the D (5 bases). The CDR3 loop spans 14 amino acids. V shed 3 bases and J shed 0 bases, with 8 bases lying between them. The germline V gene has CDR1 SGHTA and CDR2 FQGNSA. The CDR3 spells CASSFRDLNTEAFF. DNA of the CDR3: TGTGCCAGCAGCTTCAGGGACTTGAACACTGAAGCTTTCTTT.

The rearrangement joins TRBV13 to TRBJ2-7; a possible D gene is TRBD2 (6 bases). This CDR3 has 13 amino acids. Germline V gives CDR1 PRHDT, CDR2 FYEKMQ (reference sequence). Trimming left V 3 bases short and J 6 bases short, with 12 bases between. The CDR3 loop reads CASSFRDFGEQYF. Here the CDR3 DNA reads TGTGCCAGCAGCTTCCGGGACTTTGGCGAGCAGTACTTC. The variable domain in full, completed from reference TRBV13 and TRBJ2-7, reads AAGVIQSPRHLIKEKRETATLKCYPIPRHDTVYWYQQGPGQDPQFLISFYEKMQSDKGSIPDRFSAQQFSDYHSELNMSSLELGDSALYFCASSFRDFGEQYFGPGTRLTVT.

The V gene is TRBV18, the J gene TRBJ2-5; no clear D gene. The end of the DNA is better explained by TRBJ2-7, so the J call may be wrong. This CDR3 is built from 12 residues. Germline V gene lookup returns CDR1 KGHSH and CDR2 LQKENI. The DNA of the CDR3 is TGTGCCAGCTCAATCACGCAATACGAGCAGTACTTC. It encodes CASSITQYEQYF.

The chain uses TRBV4-3 and TRBJ2-1; 7 nucleotides align to TRBD1. The CDR3 length is 17 residues. CDR1 is LGHNA, CDR2 YSLEER, per germline. J gave up 1 base and V 1 base, and 7 bases lay outside the gene matches. CDR3 DNA sequence: TGCGCCAGCAGCCAAGCTATCGACAGGGCTTCCTACAATGAGCAGTTCTTC. Translating it yields CASSQAIDRASYNEQFF.

This clone was detected a few times. This chain joins TRBV5-1 and TRBJ2-7; no reliable D call. Trimming left V 4 bases short and J 0 bases short, with 8 bases between. There are 13 residues in the CDR3. The V gene's germline CDR1 is SGHRS and CDR2 YFSETQ. The CDR3 sequence is CASSEPSSYEQYF. DNA of the CDR3: TGCGCCAGCAGCGAACCCAGCTCCTACGAGCAGTACTTC.

This chain connects TRBV6-5 to TRBJ2-7; 10 bases align to TRBD1. Germline assignment: CDR1 MNHEY and CDR2 SVGAGI. The CDR3 has 15 amino acids. V trimming: 0 bases; J trimming: 5 bases; junction bases outside the gene matches: 4. The CDR3 bases are TGTGCCAGCAGTTACTCGGGACAGGGGTGGAACGAGCAGTACTTC. As protein: CASSYSGQGWNEQYF.

V usage is TRBV5-1 and J usage is TRBJ2-1; D is unclear. CDR1 and CDR2 (germline): SGHRS, YFSETQ. V shed 3 bases and J shed 9 bases, with 16 bases lying between them. This CDR3 is 14 amino acids long. CDR3 region: CASSSGVPASEQFF. CDR3 DNA sequence: TGCGCCAGCAGCTCCGGAGTCCCGGCGAGTGAGCAGTTCTTC.

A remark on this clone: This same CDR3 is encoded by further DNA sequences in the sample. The chain is built from TRBV5-1 and TRBJ1-2; 7 bases line up with TRBD1. Per germline, CDR1 SGHRS and CDR2 YFSETQ. CDR3 length: 14 amino acids. J lost 0 bases, V lost 2 bases, and 1 base had no gene match. The CDR3 loop is CASSLGTANYGYTF. In DNA, the CDR3 is TGCGCCAGCAGCTTAGGGACAGCTAACTATGGCTACACCTTC.

The chain uses TRBV25-1 and TRBJ2-7, with D perhaps matching TRBD2 (6 bases). V lost 3 bases to trimming and J lost 0 bases, with 9 bases between them. CDR1 and CDR2 from the germline V gene are MGHDK and SYGVNS. The CDR3 loop spans 14 amino acids. CDR3 sequence (DNA): TGTGCCAGCAGTGAGGTAGCGGTCTCCTACGAGCAGTACTTC. This encodes CASSEVAVSYEQYF.

The rearrangement links TRBV7-9 to TRBJ2-1; a possible D gene is TRBD2 (6 bases). The CDR3 length is 15 residues. The germline CDR1 and CDR2 sequences are SEHNR and FQNEAQ (reference sequence). The V end lost 2 bases, the J end lost 5 bases, and 13 bases lay between the germline ends. For the CDR3, the DNA is TGTGCCAGCAGCTTATTCGCTAGCGACCACAATGAGCAGTTCTTC. Protein sequence: CASSLFASDHNEQFF.

This chain connects TRBV6-6 to TRBJ1-1; D is perhaps TRBD1 (6 bases). The CDR3 is 12 amino acids. V lost 7 bases to trimming and J lost 11 bases, with 17 bases between them. CDR1 MNHNY and CDR2 SVGAGI come from the germline V gene (reference sequence). Written as DNA, the CDR3 is TGTGCCAGCACCAACCAGTGGCAGGGGGCTTTCTTT. The encoded protein is CASTNQWQGAFF.

This sequence joins TRBV6-6 and TRBJ1-6, with D possibly TRBD1 on 5 matching bases. V was trimmed by 8 bases and J by 5 bases, leaving 16 bases between them. The CDR3 is made up of 15 amino acids. Germline CDR1 is MNHNY and CDR2 is SVGAGI (reference sequence). CDR3 amino acids: CASAFSGGDNSPLHF. The DNA for the CDR3 is TGTGCCAGCGCTTTTTCGGGGGGGGATAATTCACCCCTCCACTTT.

As regards this clone: A junction boundary mismatches the germline segment, possibly from a read error. The gene calls are TRBV11-3 and TRBJ2-7; D is ambiguous. The CDR3 spans 13 residues. Germline V gives CDR1 SGHNT, CDR2 YENEEA. The CDR3 spells CASSLGPSDEQYF. The DNA of the CDR3 is TGTGCCAGCAGCTTAGGGCCCTCCGACGAGCAGTACTTC. The full variable domain, in which reference TRBV11-3 and TRBJ2-7 provide the parts outside the CDR3, is EAGVVQSPRYKIIEKKQPVAFWCNPISGHNTLYWYLQNLGQGPELLIRYENEEAVDDSQLPKDRFSAERLKGVDSTLKIQPAELGDSAVYLCASSLGPSDEQYFGPGTRLTVT.

This chain joins TRBV28 and TRBJ2-5; D perhaps matches TRBD1 (6 bases). Germline V lookup: CDR1 MDHEN, CDR2 SYDVKM. CDR3 length equals 14 residues. Between the trimmed V and J ends, which lost 5 bases and 2 bases, there was a span of 12 bases. CDR3 loop: CASSLPTGQETQYF. The CDR3 DNA follows: TGTGCCAGCAGTCTTCCGACAGGACAAGAGACCCAGTACTTC.

The rearrangement links TRBV10-2 to TRBJ2-2; D might be TRBD1 (7 bases). Deletions cut 8 bases from V and 7 bases from J, with 11 bases between. Germline lookup yields CDR1 WSHSY and CDR2 SAAADI. This CDR3 is built from 12 residues. CDR3 amino acids: CASRQGGGELFF. The CDR3 nucleotides are TGCGCCAGCCGACAGGGAGGCGGGGAGCTGTTTTTT.

The chain links TRBV15 to TRBJ2-1, with D possibly matching TRBD1 (5 bases). Between the trimmed V and J ends, which lost 1 base and 8 bases, there was a span of 12 bases. Germline V lookup: CDR1 LNHNV, CDR2 YYDKDF (reference sequence). The CDR3 is 14 residues long. The DNA of the CDR3 is TGTGCCACCAGCAGAGTAGGGGCTAGAGATGAGCAGTTCTTC. Its translation: CATSRVGARDEQFF.

In nucleotides, the CDR3 is TGTGCCAGCAGCTTCGAGGGAAGCAATCAGCCCCAGCATTTT. This codes for CASSFEGSNQPQHF. The V gene is TRBV7-9, the J gene TRBJ1-5; D unclear. Germline CDR1 SEHNR, CDR2 FQNEAQ (reference sequence). Trimming stripped 3 bases from V and 1 base from J, with 7 bases between. The CDR3 runs 14 residues.

The chain employs TRBV7-6 and TRBJ2-2, with D possibly TRBD2 on 5 matching bases. Trimming took off 1 base at V and 6 bases at J, with 9 bases between the two ends. The germline gives CDR1 SGHVS, CDR2 FNYEAQ. The CDR3 is 14 residues long. In DNA, the CDR3 is TGTGCCAGCAGCTTAGAGACTAACGCCGGGGAGCTGTTTTTT. It specifies CASSLETNAGELFF.

The chain carries TRBV28 and TRBJ1-2; TRBD1 might be the D (6 bases). The CDR3 covers 11 residues. Germline loops: CDR1 MDHEN, CDR2 SYDVKM. V was pared by 11 bases and J by 5 bases, with 12 bases between. CDR3 sequence (DNA): TGTGCCCTGGGGGGGGCTTATGGCTACACCTTC. Encoded protein: CALGGAYGYTF.

For this clone: A junction end diverges from the germline sequence, so it may reflect a read error. V is TRBV7-7 and J is TRBJ2-5; D unresolved. The length of the CDR3 is 14 residues. Germline V gene data show CDR1 as SSHAT and CDR2 as FNYEAQ (reference sequence). The CDR3 sequence is CASSASGSQEAQYF. In nucleotides, the CDR3 is TGTGCCAGCAGCGCATCCGGGTCCCAAGAGGCCCAGTACTTC. Variable domain in full (rest from reference TRBV7-7 and TRBJ2-5): GAGVSQSPRYKVTKRGQDVTLRCDPISSHATLYWYQQALGQGPEFLTYFNYEAQPDKSGLPSDRFSAERPEGSISTLTIQRTEQRDSAMYRCASSASGSQEAQYFGPGTRLLVL.

The V gene is TRBV2, the J gene TRBJ1-1, with TRBD1 as a possible D gene (5 bases). Germline CDR1 is SNHLY and CDR2 is FYNNEI. The CDR3 spans 14 residues. V was pared by 6 bases and J by 2 bases, with 13 bases between. The DNA of the CDR3 is TGTGCCAGCAGCCCACAGGTTTCTAACACTGAAGCTTTCTTT. As protein: CASSPQVSNTEAFF.

This chain connects TRBV5-1 to TRBJ2-7; 9 bases are shared with TRBD2. V lost 3 bases and J lost 4; bases outside the gene matches: 8. Germline V gives CDR1 SGHRS, CDR2 YFSETQ. The CDR3 has 15 amino acids. This CDR3 reads CASSSSGGGEYEQYF. The DNA for the CDR3 is TGCGCCAGCAGCTCCAGCGGCGGGGGGGAGTACGAGCAGTACTTC. The complete variable domain, with remaining parts taken from reference TRBV5-1 and TRBJ2-7, reads KAGVTQTPRYLIKTRGQQVTLSCSPISGHRSVSWYQQTPGQGLQFLFEYFSETQRNKGNFPGRFSGRQFSNSRSEMNVSTLELGDSALYLCASSSSGGGEYEQYFGPGTRLTVT.

V usage is TRBV7-9 and J usage is TRBJ2-7, with 13 nucleotides matching TRBD2. V lost 5 bases, J lost 2 bases, and 3 bases stayed unmatched. This CDR3 is 15 amino acids long. Germline V gene sequence: CDR1 SEHNR, CDR2 FQNEAQ (reference sequence). DNA of the CDR3: TGTGCCAGCAGCCGCGGACTAGCGGGGGCCTACGAGCAGTACTTC. Translation gives CASSRGLAGAYEQYF.

This rearrangement joins TRBV27 to TRBJ2-7; TRBD1 agrees at 9 bases. CDR3 length: 13 amino acids. Germline CDR1 and CDR2: MNHEY and SMNVEV (reference sequence). J gave up 10 bases and V 4 bases, and 8 bases lay outside the gene matches. The CDR3 nucleotides read TGTGCCAGCAGTTCAGGGACAGGGATTAGACAGTACTTC. Its translation is CASSSGTGIRQYF.

This clone was seen a single time. The CDR3 protein is CASRGGKGTVYSNQPQHF. The CDR3 coding sequence is TGTGCCAGCAGGGGGGGAAAAGGGACAGTATATAGCAATCAGCCCCAGCATTTT. The chain couples TRBV2 to TRBJ1-5; 7 bases are a match to TRBD1. This CDR3 is built from 18 residues. Per the germline V gene, CDR1 is SNHLY and CDR2 is FYNNEI. Trimming at V came to 6 bases and at J to 0 bases, leaving 14 bases not matched to a gene.

With regard to this clone: Other DNA sequences within the sample encode an identical CDR3. The chain joins TRBV5-1 to TRBJ1-4; tentatively, D is TRBD1 (6 bases). The V gene's germline CDR1 is SGHRS and CDR2 YFSETQ. V was pared by 4 bases and J by 3 bases, with 16 bases between. The CDR3 sequence is 16 residues long. In DNA, the CDR3 is TGCGCCAGCAGCCCCCGGTACAGGGTGGCTAATGAAAAACTGTTTTTT. Translated: CASSPRYRVANEKLFF.

This chain connects TRBV19 to TRBJ1-3; unclear D gene. V was clipped by 8 bases and J by 4 bases, with 12 bases between them. CDR1 and CDR2 (germline): LNHDA, SQIVND (reference sequence). There are 13 residues in the CDR3. CDR3 in amino acids: CASRQFEGNTIYF. Here the CDR3 DNA reads TGTGCCAGTCGACAATTCGAGGGAAACACCATATATTTT.